This TCR beta chain is from a study of T cells after somatic rescue of genetic block. Looked up from germline, CDR1 is MRHNA and CDR2 is SNTAGT. Losses at the gene ends were 3 bases for V and 5 bases for J; bases not matched to a gene: 8. CDR3 length: 15 amino acids. The repertoire was sequenced with immunoSEQ multiplex PCR; TCRdb's copy has only in-frame clones and lacks some. The sample has around 100,000 clones, around nine tenths seen once. Sequencing input: peripheral blood mononuclear cells (PBMCs). The genes are TRBV6-4 and TRBJ2-3; TRBD1 agrees at 7 bases. This TCR was sampled from a woman under 30. The CDR3, as DNA: TGTGCCAGCAGTGAGGAGGCAGGGGGTGGAGATACGCAGTATTTT. This gives the protein CASSEEAGGGDTQYF.